One T cell receptor (beta chain) is described in this entry. The antigen this receptor binds is unknown. No much larger clonotype is one base removed from it; base qualities were not supplied. The CDR3 regions of human TCRbeta chains were analyzed by immunosequencing. Turning to the authors' computational methods: Repertoire TCRs were matched against a reference library of SARS-CoV-2-specific TCRs generated with the MIRA antigen-specificity platform. Breadth was defined as the fraction of unique TCRs that were SARS-CoV-2-associated. Depth was defined as the fraction of total T cells that were SARS-CoV-2-associated. Using the MIRA data, each spike-specific TCR was mapped to the spike region that the TCR reacts to and placed in a CD4 or CD8 class. Log10-transformed breadth and depth values were compared by one-way ANOVA with Sidak's multiple comparisons tests. Drawn from immuneACCESS, this table holds only the in-frame rearrangements with V and J called that TCRdb kept. Clones are partly lost; checked studies trace under half to an unresolved V gene and leave the rest unexplained. V, J and clone size are taken as reported in that table, and D and trimming were inferred from the DNA itself. In all, the sample holds about 94,000 clones, and about 90% of those were seen once. The ten most abundant clones make up about 8.4% of the sample.

These data are taken from a study of T cell responses to AZD1222 COVID-19 vaccine (dated by TCRdb to about 2021). Turning to the overall study: Because spike-specific TCR depth and breadth did not differ between the two schedules, AZD1222 recipients who got a second dose at roughly 4 weeks were pooled with those who got a second dose at roughly 12 weeks. TCR sequencing was performed for roughly 240 trial participants, of whom about 200 were given two doses of AZD1222 and around 25 were given two doses of MenACWY control vaccine. Trial participants were enrolled by age into subgroups of 18-55, 56-69 and 70-plus years, and about 150, 27 and 61 TCR-sequenced participants, respectively, were included in these subgroups. General findings and caveats noted by the study authors: Conclusions about previously exposed vaccinees are limited because only a handful of AZD1222 recipients were SARS-CoV-2 seropositive at baseline. The 56-69-year group was small, and its depth increase did not reach significance, likely because of low power. Nearly half of unique spike-specific TCRs reportedly recognized epitopes outside regions mutated in the B.1.351 and B.1.1.7 variants. Participants were mostly white British, with more females than males. The authors suggested clonal diversity may have been underestimated. After two AZD1222 doses, both the breadth and the depth of spike-specific TCRs were significantly higher than at day 0 and than in MenACWY recipients. Vaccine-associated CD4 TCRs spanned the whole spike protein, with dominant responses in regions 160-218 and 743-854. No day 14 peak-response samples were available, so repertoires were characterized only after the peak T cell response.

Clipping removes 6 bases from V and 6 bases from J, with 13 as the unmatched junction base count. From the cysteine through the phenylalanine, the CDR3 covers 16 amino acids. Only the CDR3 region is kept as DNA, spanning 48 bases read in frame from base 1. The germline V gene (reference sequence) specifies LNHDA as CDR1 and SQIVND as CDR2. In light of the paper, this sample's time point label describes: baseline before first vaccination. Samples from vaccinated people were obtained from the UK trials COV001 and COV002, which included a single-blind randomized controlled phase 2/3 trial of AZD1222 (ChAdOx1 nCoV-19) in healthy adults. For TCRbeta chain sequencing, PBMC samples from trial participants were taken at day 0 and at day 28 after the second dose.

The clonotype comes from an adult in good health. The source was peripheral blood, collected on day 0 of AZD1222 vaccination. This chain joins TRBV19 to TRBJ2-3; TRBD2 lines up with 9 middle nucleotides. The DNA sequence follows: TGTGCCAGTAGCCCCTCCGGGACTAGCTCATCGGATACGCAGTATTTT. Translated, it gives CASSPSGTSSSDTQYF. The full variable domain, completed from the reference TRBV19 and TRBJ2-3 proteins outside the CDR3, reads DGGITQSPKYLFRKEGQNVTLSCEQNLNHDAMYWYRQDPGQGLRLIYYSQIVNDFQKGDIAEGYSVSREKKESFPLTVTSAQKNPTAFYLCASSPSGTSSSDTQYFGPGTRLTVL.